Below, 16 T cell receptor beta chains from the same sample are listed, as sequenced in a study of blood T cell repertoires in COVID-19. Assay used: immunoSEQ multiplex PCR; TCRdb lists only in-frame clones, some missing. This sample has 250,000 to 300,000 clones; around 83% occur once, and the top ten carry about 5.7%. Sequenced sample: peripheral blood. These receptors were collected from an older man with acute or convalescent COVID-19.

The CDR3 loop reads CASSDPAIYEQYF. DNA of the CDR3: TGTGCCAGCAGTGATCCCGCGATCTACGAGCAGTACTTC. This chain links TRBV2 with TRBJ2-7; D remains unclear. Trimming pared 3 bases from V and 3 bases from J, leaving 9 bases between. There are 13 residues in the CDR3. CDR1 is SNHLY, CDR2 FYNNEI, per germline.

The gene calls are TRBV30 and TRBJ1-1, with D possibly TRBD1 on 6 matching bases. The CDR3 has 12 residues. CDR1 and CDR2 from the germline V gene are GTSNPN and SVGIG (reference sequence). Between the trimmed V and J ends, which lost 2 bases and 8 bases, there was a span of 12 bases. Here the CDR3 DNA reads TGTGCCTGGAGTCCCAGGGGAGTGGAAGCTTTCTTT. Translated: CAWSPRGVEAFF.

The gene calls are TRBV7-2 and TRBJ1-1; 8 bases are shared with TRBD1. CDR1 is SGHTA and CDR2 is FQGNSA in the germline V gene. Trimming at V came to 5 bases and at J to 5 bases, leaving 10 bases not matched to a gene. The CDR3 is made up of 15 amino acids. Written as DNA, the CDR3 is TGTGCCAGCAGCCCAAGGGCAGGGGGCTTAACTGAAGCTTTCTTT. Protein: CASSPRAGGLTEAFF.

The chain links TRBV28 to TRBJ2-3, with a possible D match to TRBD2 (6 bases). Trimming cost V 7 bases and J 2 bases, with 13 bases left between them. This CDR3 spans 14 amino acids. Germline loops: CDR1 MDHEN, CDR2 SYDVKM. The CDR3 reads CASKERAYTDTQYF. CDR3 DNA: TGTGCCAGCAAGGAGCGGGCTTACACAGATACGCAGTATTTT.

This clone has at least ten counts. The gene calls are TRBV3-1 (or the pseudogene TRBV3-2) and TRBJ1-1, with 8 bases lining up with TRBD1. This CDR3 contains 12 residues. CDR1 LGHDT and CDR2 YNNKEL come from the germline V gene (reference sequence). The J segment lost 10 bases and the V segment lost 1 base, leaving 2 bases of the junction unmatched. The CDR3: CASSQVQGGAFF. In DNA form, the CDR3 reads TGTGCCAGCAGCCAAGTACAGGGGGGAGCTTTCTTT.

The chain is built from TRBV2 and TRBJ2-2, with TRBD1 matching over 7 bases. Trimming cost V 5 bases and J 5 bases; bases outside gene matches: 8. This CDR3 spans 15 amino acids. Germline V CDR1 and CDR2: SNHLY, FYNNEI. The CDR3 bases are TGTGCCAGCAGTAAACAGGGGAAGGAGACCGGGGAGCTGTTTTTT. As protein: CASSKQGKETGELFF.

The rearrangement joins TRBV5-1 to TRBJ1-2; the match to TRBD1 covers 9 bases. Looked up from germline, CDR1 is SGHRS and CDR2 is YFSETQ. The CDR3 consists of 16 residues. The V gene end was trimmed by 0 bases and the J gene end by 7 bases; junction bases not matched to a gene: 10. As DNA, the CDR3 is TGCGCCAGCAGCTTGGACGGACAGGGGTCGGTCTTTGGCTACACCTTC. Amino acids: CASSLDGQGSVFGYTF.

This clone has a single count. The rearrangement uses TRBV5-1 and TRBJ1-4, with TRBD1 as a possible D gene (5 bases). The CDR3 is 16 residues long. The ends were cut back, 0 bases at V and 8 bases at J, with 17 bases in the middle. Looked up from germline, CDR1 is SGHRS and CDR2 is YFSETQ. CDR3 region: CASSLVGLDPTEKLFF. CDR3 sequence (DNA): TGCGCCAGCAGCTTGGTGGGACTAGACCCTACCGAAAAACTGTTTTTT.

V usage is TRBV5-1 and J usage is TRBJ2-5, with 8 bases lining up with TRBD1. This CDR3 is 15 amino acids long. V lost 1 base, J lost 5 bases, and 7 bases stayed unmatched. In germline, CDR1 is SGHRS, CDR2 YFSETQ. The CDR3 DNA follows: TGCGCCAGCAGCTTGTCAGGGGGCGATGGGGAGACCCAGTACTTC. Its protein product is CASSLSGGDGETQYF.

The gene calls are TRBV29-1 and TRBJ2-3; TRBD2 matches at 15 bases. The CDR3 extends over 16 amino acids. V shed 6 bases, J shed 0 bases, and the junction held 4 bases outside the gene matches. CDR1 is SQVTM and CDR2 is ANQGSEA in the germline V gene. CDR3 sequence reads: CSVLGTSGGSTDTQYF. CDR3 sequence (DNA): TGCAGCGTCCTCGGGACTAGCGGGGGGAGCACAGATACGCAGTATTTT.

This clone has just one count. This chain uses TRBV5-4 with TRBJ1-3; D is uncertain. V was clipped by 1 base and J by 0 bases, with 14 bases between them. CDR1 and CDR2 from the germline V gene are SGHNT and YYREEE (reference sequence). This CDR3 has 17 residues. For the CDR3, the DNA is TGTGCCAGCAGCTTGCCGTCGGCAGGCACCTCTGGAAACACCATATATTTT. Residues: CASSLPSAGTSGNTIYF. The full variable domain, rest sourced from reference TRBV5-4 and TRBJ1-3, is ETGVTQSPTHLIKTRGQQVTLRCSSQSGHNTVSWYQQALGQGPQFIFQYYREEENGRGNFPPRFSGLQFPNYSSELNVNALELDDSALYLCASSLPSAGTSGNTIYFGEGSWLTVV.

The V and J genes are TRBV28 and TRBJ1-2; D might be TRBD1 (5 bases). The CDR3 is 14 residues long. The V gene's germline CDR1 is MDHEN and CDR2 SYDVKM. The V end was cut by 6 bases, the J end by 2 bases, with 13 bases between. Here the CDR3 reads CASSRQRANYGYTF. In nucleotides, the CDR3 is TGTGCCAGCAGCCGACAGCGGGCAAACTATGGCTACACCTTC.

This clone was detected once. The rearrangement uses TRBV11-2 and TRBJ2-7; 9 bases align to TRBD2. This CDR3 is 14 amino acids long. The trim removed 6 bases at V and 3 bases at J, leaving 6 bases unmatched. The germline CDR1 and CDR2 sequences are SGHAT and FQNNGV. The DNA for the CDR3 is TGTGCCAGCAGTACGCGGGGGGGCGGCTACGAGCAGTACTTC. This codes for CASSTRGGGYEQYF.

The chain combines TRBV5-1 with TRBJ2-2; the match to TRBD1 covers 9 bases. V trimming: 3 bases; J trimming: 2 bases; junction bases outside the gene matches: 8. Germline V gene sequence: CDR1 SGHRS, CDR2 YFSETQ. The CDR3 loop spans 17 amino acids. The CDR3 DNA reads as TGCGCCAGCAGCTGGACCCCGGGACAGGGAAACACCGGGGAGCTGTTTTTT. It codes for CASSWTPGQGNTGELFF.

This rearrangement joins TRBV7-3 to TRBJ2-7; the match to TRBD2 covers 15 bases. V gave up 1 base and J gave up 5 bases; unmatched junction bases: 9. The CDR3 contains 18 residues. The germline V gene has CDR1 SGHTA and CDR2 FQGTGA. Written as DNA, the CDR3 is TGTGCCAGCAGCTTAAAGGGGCCCGGGACTAGCGGGAGGCACGAGCAGTACTTC. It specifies CASSLKGPGTSGRHEQYF.

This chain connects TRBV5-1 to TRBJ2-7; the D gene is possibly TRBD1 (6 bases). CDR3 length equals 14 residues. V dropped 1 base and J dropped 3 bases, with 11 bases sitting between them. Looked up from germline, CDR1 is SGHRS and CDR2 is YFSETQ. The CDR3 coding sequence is TGCGCCAGCAGCTTGAGCCAGGGGATCTACGAGCAGTACTTC. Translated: CASSLSQGIYEQYF. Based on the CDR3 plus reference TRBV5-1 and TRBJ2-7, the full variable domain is KAGVTQTPRYLIKTRGQQVTLSCSPISGHRSVSWYQQTPGQGLQFLFEYFSETQRNKGNFPGRFSGRQFSNSRSEMNVSTLELGDSALYLCASSLSQGIYEQYFGPGTRLTVT.